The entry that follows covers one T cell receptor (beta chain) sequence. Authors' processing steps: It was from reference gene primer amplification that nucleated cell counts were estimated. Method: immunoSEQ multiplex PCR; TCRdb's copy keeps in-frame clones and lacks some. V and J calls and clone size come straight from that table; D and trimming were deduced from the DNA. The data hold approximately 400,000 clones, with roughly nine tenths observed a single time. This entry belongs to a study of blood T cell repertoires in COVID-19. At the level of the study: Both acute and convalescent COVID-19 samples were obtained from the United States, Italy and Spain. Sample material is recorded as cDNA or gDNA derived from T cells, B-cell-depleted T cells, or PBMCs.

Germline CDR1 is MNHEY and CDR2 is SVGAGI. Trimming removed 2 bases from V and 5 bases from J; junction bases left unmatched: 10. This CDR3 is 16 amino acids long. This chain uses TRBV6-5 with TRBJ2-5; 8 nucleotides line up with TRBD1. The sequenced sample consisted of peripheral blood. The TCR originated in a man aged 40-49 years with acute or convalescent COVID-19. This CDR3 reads CASSYGGQGAGETQYF. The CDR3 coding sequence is TGTGCCAGCAGTTACGGAGGGCAGGGGGCGGGCGAGACCCAGTACTTC.